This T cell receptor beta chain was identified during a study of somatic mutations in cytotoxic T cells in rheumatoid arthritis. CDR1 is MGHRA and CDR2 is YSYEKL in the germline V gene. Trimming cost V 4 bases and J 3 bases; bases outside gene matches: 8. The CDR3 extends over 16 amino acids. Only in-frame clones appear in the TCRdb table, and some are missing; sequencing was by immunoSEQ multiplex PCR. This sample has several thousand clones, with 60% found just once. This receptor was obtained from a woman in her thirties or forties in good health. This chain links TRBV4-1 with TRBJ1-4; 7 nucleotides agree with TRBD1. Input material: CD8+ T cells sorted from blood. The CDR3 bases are TGCGCCAGCAGCCTTAGTACGGGACAGCCTAATGAAAAACTGTTTTTT. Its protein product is CASSLSTGQPNEKLFF.